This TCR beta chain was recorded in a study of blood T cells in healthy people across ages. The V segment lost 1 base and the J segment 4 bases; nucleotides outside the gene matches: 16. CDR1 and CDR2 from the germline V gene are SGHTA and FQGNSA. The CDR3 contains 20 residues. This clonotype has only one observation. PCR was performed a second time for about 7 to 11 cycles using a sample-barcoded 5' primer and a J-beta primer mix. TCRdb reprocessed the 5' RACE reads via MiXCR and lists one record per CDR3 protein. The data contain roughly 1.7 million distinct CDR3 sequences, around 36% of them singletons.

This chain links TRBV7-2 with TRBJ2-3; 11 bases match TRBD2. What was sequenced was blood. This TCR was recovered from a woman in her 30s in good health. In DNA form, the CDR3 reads TGTGCCAGCAGCTTAGTTAGCGGGGGGGCCGAGATCAGGAGCTCAGATACGCAGTATTTT. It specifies CASSLVSGGAEIRSSDTQYF.